Included here is one TCR beta chain sequence, with context. Its matching antigen is unknown. This sample is drawn from a study of PD-1 blockade in classical Hodgkin lymphoma. This CDR3 spans 15 amino acids. V shed 3 bases, J shed 5 bases, and the junction held 8 bases outside the gene matches. CDR1 MNHEY and CDR2 SMNVEV come from the germline V gene (reference sequence). Sequencing was performed with immunoSEQ multiplex PCR; in TCRdb, only in-frame clones are kept and a portion is missing. This repertoire shows tens of thousands of clones, roughly 86% found once; its top ten account for approximately 7%. Study findings and constraints: Only CD4+ TCR diversity, not CD8+, had risen significantly by C4D1. It was reported that newly diagnosed patients had less baseline TCR diversity than healthy donors. Patients newly diagnosed and complete responders had comparable baseline diversity.

Documented time point: cycle 4 day 1 (C4D1), after 6 weeks of nivolumab. The patients all showed relapse after autologous stem cell transplantation, while their brentuximab vedotin exposure varied. When best responses were assessed, they were complete response, partial response or progressive disease. This clonotype was obtained from a human donor with classical Hodgkin lymphoma. V gene TRBV27 combines with J gene TRBJ2-7, with TRBD2 identical over 9 bases. The material sequenced was peripheral blood mononuclear cells (PBMCs), taken before the fourth cycle of nivolumab. The CDR3 nucleotides read TGTGCCAGCAGTTTCGTAGCGGGGGCCTGGGACGAGCAGTACTTC. Protein sequence: CASSFVAGAWDEQYF.